This T cell receptor (beta chain) was obtained from a study of cytomegalovirus exposure and HLA in healthy donors. Measured with immunoSEQ multiplex PCR; TCRdb has only the in-frame clones, and not every one. Of approximately 120,000 clones in the sample, roughly 90% were seen once. Trimming pared 4 bases from V and 2 bases from J, leaving 15 bases between. In germline, CDR1 is LNHNV, CDR2 YYDKDF (reference sequence). CDR3 length: 15 residues. Sequenced sample: PBMCs. J is TRBJ2-7 and V is TRBV15; a weak D match, TRBD2 (6 bases). This clonotype was sampled from a young woman in good health and CMV-seronegative. The CDR3 loop is CATSKIAGLTYEQYF. The CDR3, as DNA: TGTGCCACCAGCAAAATCGCCGGACTAACCTACGAGCAGTACTTC.